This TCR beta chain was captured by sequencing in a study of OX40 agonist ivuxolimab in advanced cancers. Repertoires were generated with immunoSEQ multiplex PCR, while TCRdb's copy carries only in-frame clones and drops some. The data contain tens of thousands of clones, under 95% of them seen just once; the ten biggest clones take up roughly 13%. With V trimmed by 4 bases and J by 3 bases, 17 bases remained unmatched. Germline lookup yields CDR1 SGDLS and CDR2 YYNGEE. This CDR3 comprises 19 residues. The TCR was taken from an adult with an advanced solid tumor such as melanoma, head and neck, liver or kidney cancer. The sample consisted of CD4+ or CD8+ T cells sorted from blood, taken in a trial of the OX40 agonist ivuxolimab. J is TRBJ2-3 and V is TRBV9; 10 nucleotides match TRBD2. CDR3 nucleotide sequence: TGTGCCAGCAGCCCACGTGGGGGTCGTCTAGCGGGAGATACAGATACGCAGTATTTT. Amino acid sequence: CASSPRGGRLAGDTDTQYF.